This TCR beta chain emerged from a study of blood T cell repertoires in COVID-19. Method: immunoSEQ multiplex PCR; TCRdb's copy keeps in-frame clones and lacks some. Of approximately 180,000 clones listed, 76% were seen once; the top ten hold 17%. There are 12 residues in the CDR3. Trimming took off 5 bases at V and 6 bases at J, with 10 bases between the two ends. Looked up from germline, CDR1 is SGHAT and CDR2 is FQNNGV. Sequenced sample: PBMCs or T cells enriched from blood (not recorded which). The rearrangement joins TRBV11-2 to TRBJ1-2; TRBD1 is a possible D gene (5 bases). The receptor was derived from a woman aged 45-65 years with acute COVID-19. DNA of the CDR3: TGTGCCAGCAGCATCGGGGGAGATGGCTACACCTTC. It yields the protein CASSIGGDGYTF.